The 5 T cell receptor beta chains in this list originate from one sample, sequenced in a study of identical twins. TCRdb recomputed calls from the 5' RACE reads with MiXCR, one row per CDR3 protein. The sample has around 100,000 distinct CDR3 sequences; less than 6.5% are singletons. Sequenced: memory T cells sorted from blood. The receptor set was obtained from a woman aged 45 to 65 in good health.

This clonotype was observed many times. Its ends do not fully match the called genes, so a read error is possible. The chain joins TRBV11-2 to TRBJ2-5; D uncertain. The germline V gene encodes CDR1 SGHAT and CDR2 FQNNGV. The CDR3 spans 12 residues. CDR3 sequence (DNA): TGTGCCAGCAGTTTAGTGATGGAGACCCAGTACTTC. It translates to CASSLVMETQYF.

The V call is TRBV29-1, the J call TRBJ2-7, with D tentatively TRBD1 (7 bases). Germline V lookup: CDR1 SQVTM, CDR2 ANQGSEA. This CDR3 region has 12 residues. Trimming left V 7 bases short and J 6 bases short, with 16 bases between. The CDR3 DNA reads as TGCAGCGCAACAGGGGTAGCGGTCGAGCAGTACTTC. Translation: CSATGVAVEQYF.

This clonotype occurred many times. The CDR3 reads CASSHPGAMNTEAFF. DNA of the CDR3: TGTGCCAGCAGCCACCCGGGGGCTATGAACACTGAAGCTTTCTTT. The V and J genes are TRBV7-8 and TRBJ1-1, with D tentatively TRBD1 (6 bases). CDR1 and CDR2 from the germline V gene are SGHVS and FQNEAQ. The CDR3 length is 15 residues. V was trimmed by 5 bases and J by 0 bases, leaving 13 bases between them.

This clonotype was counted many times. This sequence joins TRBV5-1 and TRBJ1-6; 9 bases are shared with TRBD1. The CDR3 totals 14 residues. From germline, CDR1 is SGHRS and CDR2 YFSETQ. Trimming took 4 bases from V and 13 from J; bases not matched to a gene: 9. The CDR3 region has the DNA TGCGCCAGCAGCGGAGGGACAGGGACGTTCCCCCTCCACTTT. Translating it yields CASSGGTGTFPLHF.

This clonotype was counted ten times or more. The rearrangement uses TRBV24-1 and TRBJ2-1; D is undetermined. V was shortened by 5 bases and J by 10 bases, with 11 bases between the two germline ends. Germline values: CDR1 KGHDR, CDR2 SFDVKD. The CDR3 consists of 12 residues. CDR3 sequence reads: CATSVSTGEQFF. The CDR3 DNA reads TGTGCCACCAGTGTCAGTACCGGGGAGCAGTTCTTC.